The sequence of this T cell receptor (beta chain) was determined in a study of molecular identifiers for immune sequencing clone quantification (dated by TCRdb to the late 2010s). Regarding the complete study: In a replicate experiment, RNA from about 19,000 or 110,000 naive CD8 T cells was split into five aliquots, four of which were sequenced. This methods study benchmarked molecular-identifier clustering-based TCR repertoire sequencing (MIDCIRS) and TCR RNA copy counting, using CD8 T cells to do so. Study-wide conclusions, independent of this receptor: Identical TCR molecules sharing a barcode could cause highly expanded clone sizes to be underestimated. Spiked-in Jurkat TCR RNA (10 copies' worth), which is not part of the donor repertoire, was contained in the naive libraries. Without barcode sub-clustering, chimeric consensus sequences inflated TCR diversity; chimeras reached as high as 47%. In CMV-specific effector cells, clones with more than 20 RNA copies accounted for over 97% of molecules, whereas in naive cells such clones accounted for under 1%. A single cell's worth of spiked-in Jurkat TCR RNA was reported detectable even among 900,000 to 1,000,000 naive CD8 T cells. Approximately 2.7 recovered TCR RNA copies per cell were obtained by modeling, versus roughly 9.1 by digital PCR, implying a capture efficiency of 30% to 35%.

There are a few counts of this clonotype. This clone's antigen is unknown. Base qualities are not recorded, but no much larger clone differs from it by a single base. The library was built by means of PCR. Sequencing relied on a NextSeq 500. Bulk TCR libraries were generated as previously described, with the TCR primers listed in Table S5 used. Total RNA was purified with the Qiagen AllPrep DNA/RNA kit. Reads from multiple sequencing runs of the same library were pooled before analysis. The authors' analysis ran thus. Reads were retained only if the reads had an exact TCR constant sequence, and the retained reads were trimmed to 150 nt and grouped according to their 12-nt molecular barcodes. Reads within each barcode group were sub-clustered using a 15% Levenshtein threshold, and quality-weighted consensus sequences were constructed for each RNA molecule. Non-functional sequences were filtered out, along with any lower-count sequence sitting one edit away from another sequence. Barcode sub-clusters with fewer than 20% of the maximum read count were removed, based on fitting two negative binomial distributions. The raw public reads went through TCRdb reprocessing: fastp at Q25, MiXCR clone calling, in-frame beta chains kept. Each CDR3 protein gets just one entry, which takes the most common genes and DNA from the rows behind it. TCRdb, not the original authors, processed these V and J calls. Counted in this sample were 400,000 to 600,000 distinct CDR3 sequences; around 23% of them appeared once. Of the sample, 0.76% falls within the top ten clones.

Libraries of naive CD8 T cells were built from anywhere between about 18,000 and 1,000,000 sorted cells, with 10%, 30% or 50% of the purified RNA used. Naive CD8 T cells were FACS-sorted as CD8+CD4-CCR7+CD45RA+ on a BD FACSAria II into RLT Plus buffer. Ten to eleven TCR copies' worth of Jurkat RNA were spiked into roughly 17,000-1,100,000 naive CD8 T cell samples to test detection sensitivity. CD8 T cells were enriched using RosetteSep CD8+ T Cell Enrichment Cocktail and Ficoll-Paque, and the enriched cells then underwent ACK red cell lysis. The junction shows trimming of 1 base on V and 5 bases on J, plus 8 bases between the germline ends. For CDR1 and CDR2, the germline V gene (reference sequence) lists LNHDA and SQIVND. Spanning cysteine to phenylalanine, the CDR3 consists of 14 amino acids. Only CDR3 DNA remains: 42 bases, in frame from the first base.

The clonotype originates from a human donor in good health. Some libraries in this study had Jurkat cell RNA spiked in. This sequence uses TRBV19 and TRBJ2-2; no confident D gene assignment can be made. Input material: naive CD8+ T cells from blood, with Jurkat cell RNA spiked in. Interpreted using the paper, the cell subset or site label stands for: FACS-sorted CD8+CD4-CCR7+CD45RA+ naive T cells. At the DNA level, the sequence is TGTGCCAGTAGTATAGCTTCCCCGACCGGGGAGCTGTTTTTT. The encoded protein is CASSIASPTGELFF.